Listed below are T cell receptor beta chains from one sample, sequenced in a study of CD8 T cells in ankylosing spondylitis. Each CDR3 protein gets one entry after TCRdb re-called the 5' RACE reads with MiXCR. Of about 420,000 distinct CDR3 sequences in the sample, 20% to 25% are singletons; the top ten hold roughly a sixth. Sample: blood, either unsorted or a sorted T cell fraction (not recorded which). The receptors were sampled from a male donor with ankylosing spondylitis. The CDR3 runs from the conserved cysteine through the conserved F or W. D genes are given only for firm matches. A clone size is listed for some rows: how often the clone was seen (once, few, many), or a class if it is expanded.

NA	TRBJ1-6	NA	TRBV9	CASSAQGRNSPLHF	TGTGCCAGCAGCGCGCAGGGGCGTAATTCACCCCTCCACTTT
NA	TRBJ1-1	NA	TRBV7-9	CASSLGVRGTEAFF	TGTGCCAGCAGCTTAGGCGTGCGTGGGACTGAAGCTTTCTTT
TRBD2	TRBJ2-5	few	TRBV5-1	CASSWTPAGDGETQYF	TGCGCCAGCAGCTGGACCCCAGCGGGGGACGGAGAGACCCAGTACTTC
NA	TRBJ2-2	NA	TRBV11-2	CASSLAYESGELFF	TGTGCCAGCAGCTTAGCTTACGAGTCCGGGGAGCTGTTTTTT
NA	TRBJ1-5	NA	TRBV6-1	CASSDRTESNQPQHF	TGTGCCAGCAGTGACCGGACTGAGAGCAATCAGCCCCAGCATTTT
NA	TRBJ2-2	NA	TRBV5-6	CASSLSIGTTGELFF	TGTGCCAGCAGCTTGTCCATCGGCACCACCGGGGAGCTGTTTTTT
NA	TRBJ1-6	NA	TRBV15	CATAAGLANNSPLHF	TGTGCCACCGCGGCGGGTCTGGCAAATAATTCACCCCTCCACTTT
NA	TRBJ2-2	few	TRBV30	CAWSLGGGPPNTGELFF	TGTGCCTGGAGTCTAGGGGGAGGGCCCCCGAACACCGGGGAGCTGTTTTTT
TRBD1	TRBJ2-5	few	TRBV6-1	CASGRDRGETQYF	TGTGCCAGTGGCCGGGACAGGGGAGAGACCCAGTACTTC
NA	TRBJ2-5	few	TRBV28	CASSSRPKVETQYF	TGTGCCAGCAGTTCCAGGCCTAAAGTAGAGACCCAGTACTTC
TRBD2	TRBJ2-5	few	TRBV4-3	CASSRKLAAVETQYF	TGCGCCAGCAGCCGAAAACTAGCGGCTGTGGAGACCCAGTACTTC
TRBD1	TRBJ2-7	few	TRBV5-1	CASSRDRVDEQYF	TGCGCCAGCAGCCGGGACAGGGTCGACGAGCAGTACTTC
TRBD2	TRBJ2-1	NA	TRBV20-1	CSAGAGSSYNEQFF	TGCAGTGCTGGAGCGGGAAGCTCCTACAATGAGCAGTTCTTC
TRBD1	TRBJ2-7	NA	TRBV7-8	CASSGGTGGRRGEQYF	TGTGCCAGCAGCGGCGGGACAGGGGGACGCCGGGGCGAGCAGTACTTC
NA	TRBJ2-7	NA	TRBV5-1	CASSTPRGSDEQYF	TGCGCCAGCAGCACCCCCCGGGGGTCGGACGAGCAGTACTTC
TRBD1	TRBJ2-7	few	TRBV11-3	CASSLEDRGYEQYF	TGTGCCAGCAGCTTAGAGGACAGGGGCTACGAGCAGTACTTC
NA	TRBJ2-3	few	TRBV29-1	CSVRSQPSTDTQYF	TGCAGCGTTCGTTCACAGCCTAGCACAGATACGCAGTATTTT
TRBD1	TRBJ2-7	NA	TRBV6-1	CASSDSGGVHEQYF	TGTGCCAGCAGTGATTCAGGGGGTGTCCACGAGCAGTACTTC
NA	TRBJ2-2	NA	TRBV6-6	CASSFANTGELFF	TGTGCCAGCAGTTTTGCGAACACCGGGGAGCTGTTTTTT
NA	TRBJ2-1	NA	TRBV7-2	CASSILTGWDEQFF	TGTGCCAGCAGCATACTAACAGGGTGGGATGAGCAGTTCTTC
NA	TRBJ2-2	many	TRBV5-1	CASSLGLDAGELFF	TGCGCCAGCAGCTTGGGACTCGACGCCGGGGAGCTGTTTTTT
TRBD2	TRBJ2-2	NA	TRBV6-2/TRBV6-3	CASSSREAALAGVNTGELFF	TGTGCCAGCAGTTCCCGAGAGGCAGCACTAGCGGGAGTGAACACCGGGGAGCTGTTTTTT
NA	TRBJ2-3	few	TRBV12-3/TRBV12-4	CASNLQSTDTQYF	TGTGCCAGCAACTTACAGAGCACAGATACGCAGTATTTT
TRBD2	TRBJ2-3	NA	TRBV6-1	CASRTLAGVSDTQYF	TGTGCCAGCAGAACGCTAGCGGGAGTGTCAGATACGCAGTATTTT
TRBD1	TRBJ2-1	few	TRBV5-1	CASSQKGTGPGRDNEQFF	TGCGCCAGCAGCCAAAAAGGGACAGGGCCCGGACGCGACAATGAGCAGTTCTTC
NA	TRBJ1-2	few	TRBV7-2	CASSLARSNYGYTF	TGTGCCAGCAGCTTAGCACGCAGTAACTATGGCTACACCTTC
NA	TRBJ2-2	few	TRBV11-2	CASSSSRTGELFF	TGTGCCAGCAGCTCTTCACGGACCGGGGAGCTGTTTTTT
NA	TRBJ2-3	few	TRBV12-3/TRBV12-4	CASSLALAGDTQYF	TGTGCCAGCAGTTTAGCCCTGGCGGGAGATACGCAGTATTTT
NA	TRBJ2-3	NA	TRBV19	CASRQSTDTQYF	TGTGCCAGTAGACAGAGCACAGATACGCAGTATTTT
NA	TRBJ2-7	NA	TRBV5-6	CASATRGSYEQYF	TGTGCCAGCGCCACCCGGGGATCCTACGAGCAGTACTTC
NA	TRBJ1-3	NA	TRBV20-1	CSAFTHQLGNTIYF	TGCAGTGCTTTTACCCACCAGCTCGGAAACACCATATATTTT
TRBD2	TRBJ2-5	few	TRBV29-1	CSVVSLLGLAGAMETQYF	TGCAGCGTTGTATCGCTATTGGGACTAGCGGGAGCGATGGAGACCCAGTACTTC
NA	TRBJ1-1	few	TRBV12-3/TRBV12-4	CASSLGARGVAFF	TGTGCCAGCAGTTTAGGGGCCAGAGGGGTGGCTTTCTTT
NA	TRBJ1-3	few	TRBV5-1	CASSLSWGSGNTIYF	TGCGCCAGCAGCTTATCATGGGGCTCTGGAAACACCATATATTTT
NA	TRBJ1-1	few	TRBV2	CASTLGPGVAAEAFF	TGTGCCAGCACTCTCGGGCCAGGGGTCGCGGCTGAAGCTTTCTTT
NA	TRBJ2-5	NA	TRBV10-1	CASSGGTVGKYQETQYF	TGCGCCAGCAGCGGGGGGACAGTTGGGAAATACCAAGAGACCCAGTACTTC
TRBD2	TRBJ2-7	many	TRBV29-1	CSVRRTSGSSYEQYF	TGCAGCGTTCGCCGGACTAGCGGTTCGTCCTACGAGCAGTACTTC
NA	TRBJ2-7	few	TRBV9	CASSVQAGSDEQYF	TGTGCCAGCAGCGTACAGGCAGGTTCGGACGAGCAGTACTTC
TRBD2	TRBJ2-7	many	TRBV29-1	CSVQTSGRGEQYF	TGCAGCGTTCAGACTAGCGGGAGGGGAGAGCAGTACTTC
NA	TRBJ2-1	NA	TRBV7-9	CASSSVQGSYNEQFF	TGTGCCAGCAGCTCAGTTCAGGGTTCCTACAATGAGCAGTTCTTC
TRBD2	TRBJ2-3	NA	TRBV20-1	CSALTSGTDTQYF	TGCAGTGCCCTGACTAGCGGGACAGATACGCAGTATTTT
NA	TRBJ2-1	many	TRBV20-1	CSASPPGGSDYNEQFF	TGCAGTGCTAGCCCCCCCGGGGGTAGCGACTACAATGAGCAGTTCTTC
NA	TRBJ2-7	NA	TRBV3-1	CPSSQVKGGRYEQYF	TGTCCCAGCAGCCAAGTCAAGGGGGGGCGCTACGAGCAGTACTTC
NA	TRBJ2-5	few	TRBV20-1	CSAITGGVETQYF	TGCAGTGCTATAACAGGCGGGGTGGAGACCCAGTACTTC